These 11 T cell receptor beta chains originate from one sample sequenced in a study of blood T cell repertoires in COVID-19. Clones were read by immunoSEQ multiplex PCR, and TCRdb kept only the in-frame ones, dropping some. The sample consists of under 300,000 clones, around nine tenths of them appearing once. Sample: peripheral blood. The origin of the receptors is a woman between 65 and 79 years old with active or convalescent COVID-19.

V is TRBV5-5 and J is TRBJ1-2, with TRBD1 matching over 8 bases. CDR3 length: 14 residues. Germline V gene data show CDR1 as SGHKS and CDR2 as YYEKEE (reference sequence). V was pared by 4 bases and J by 4 bases, with 6 bases of the junction left unmatched. The CDR3 loop reads CASSGSTGVYGYTF. CDR3 in DNA: TGTGCCAGCAGCGGCTCGACAGGGGTCTATGGCTACACCTTC. Drawing the rest from reference TRBV5-5 and TRBJ1-2, the complete variable domain is DAGVTQSPTHLIKTRGQQVTLRCSPISGHKSVSWYQQVLGQGPQFIFQYYEKEERGRGNFPDRFSARQFPNYSSELNVNALLLGDSALYLCASSGSTGVYGYTFGSGTRLTVV.

This clone turned up a few times. The CDR3 bases are TGCGCCAGCAGCCAAGATGGCAGGGGGAGGACCCAGTACTTC. It translates to CASSQDGRGRTQYF. The genes are TRBV4-3 and TRBJ2-5, with TRBD1 matching 7 bases. Germline V gene sequence: CDR1 LGHNA, CDR2 YSLEER. This CDR3 has 14 residues. The V and J ends lost 0 bases and 7 bases, in that order; junction bases with no gene match: 5.

The V and J genes are TRBV6-1 and TRBJ1-2; D call uncertain. Germline CDR1 and CDR2: MNHNS and SASEGT. This CDR3 is 12 amino acids long. V lost 2 bases and J 10 bases, leaving 11 bases between the germline ends. In nucleotides, the CDR3 is TGTGCCAGCAGTGAAATCTGGGCCTTCTACACCTTC. It specifies CASSEIWAFYTF.

CDR3 nucleotides: TGTGCCAGCAGCCAAGTGTGTCAAGGAGGACAGCCCCAGCATTTT. Its translation is CASSQVCQGGQPQHF. J is TRBJ1-5 and V is TRBV3-1 (or the pseudogene TRBV3-2), with no clear D. The ends were cut back, 1 base at V and 7 bases at J, with 14 bases in the middle. Germline V lookup: CDR1 LGHDT, CDR2 YNNKEL (reference sequence). This CDR3 region has 15 residues.

The genes are TRBV19 and TRBJ2-3; 9 bases align to TRBD1. The CDR3 runs to 15 residues. The germline V gene encodes CDR1 LNHDA and CDR2 SQIVND (reference sequence). Losses at the gene ends were 8 bases for V and 4 bases for J; bases not matched to a gene: 10. CDR3: CASRSTGGGPDTQYF. The DNA for the CDR3 is TGTGCCAGTCGATCGACAGGGGGTGGACCAGATACGCAGTATTTT.

J is TRBJ2-5 and V is TRBV29-1; TRBD2 matches at 10 bases. This CDR3 has 14 residues. Germline lookup yields CDR1 SQVTM and CDR2 ANQGSEA. The ends lost 3 bases at V and 4 bases at J; junction bases unmatched: 5. In nucleotides, the CDR3 is TGCAGCGTTGAGAAAGCGGGGGGGCTAGAGACCCAGTACTTC. It encodes CSVEKAGGLETQYF.

The chain uses TRBV9 and TRBJ2-1; TRBD1 is a possible D gene (6 bases). The CDR3 extends over 15 amino acids. Trimming took off 0 bases at V and 3 bases at J, with 10 bases between the two ends. Germline CDR1 reads SGDLS; CDR2 reads YYNGEE. The DNA for the CDR3 is TGTGCCAGCAGCGTAGATTTACAGGGCTACAATGAGCAGTTCTTC. Amino acids: CASSVDLQGYNEQFF.

The V and J genes are TRBV5-1 and TRBJ1-4; 8 nucleotides align to TRBD1. The V segment lost 2 bases and the J segment 0 bases; nucleotides outside the gene matches: 6. Germline CDR1 is SGHRS and CDR2 is YFSETQ. The length of the CDR3 is 17 residues. This chain's CDR3 is CASSFTGGVATNEKLFF. The CDR3 DNA reads TGCGCCAGCAGCTTTACAGGGGGGGTTGCAACTAATGAAAAACTGTTTTTT.

The V and J genes are TRBV7-2 and TRBJ2-3, with D perhaps matching TRBD1 (5 bases). V lost 0 bases and J 0 bases, leaving 10 bases between the germline ends. Germline V gene lookup returns CDR1 SGHTA and CDR2 FQGNSA. This CDR3 has 16 residues. The CDR3 is CASSLARGRSTDTQYF. CDR3 DNA: TGTGCCAGCAGCTTAGCTAGGGGTCGTAGCACAGATACGCAGTATTTT.

Only a few counts were recorded for this clone. This chain connects TRBV6-5 to TRBJ1-2, with a possible D match to TRBD1 (6 bases). Trimming took off 7 bases at V and 4 bases at J, with 10 bases between the two ends. The CDR3 runs to 12 residues. The germline gives CDR1 MNHEY, CDR2 SVGAGI. In DNA, the CDR3 is TGTGCCAGCACTCAGACAGGCTATGGCTACACCTTC. It encodes CASTQTGYGYTF.

The chain employs TRBV12-3 or TRBV12-4 and TRBJ1-1; D perhaps matches TRBD1 (5 bases). Trimming left V 8 bases short and J 2 bases short, with 12 bases between. This CDR3 has 13 amino acids. CDR3 bases: TGTGCCAGCGGGGCACAGGCAAACACTGAAGCTTTCTTT. Translated, it gives CASGAQANTEAFF.